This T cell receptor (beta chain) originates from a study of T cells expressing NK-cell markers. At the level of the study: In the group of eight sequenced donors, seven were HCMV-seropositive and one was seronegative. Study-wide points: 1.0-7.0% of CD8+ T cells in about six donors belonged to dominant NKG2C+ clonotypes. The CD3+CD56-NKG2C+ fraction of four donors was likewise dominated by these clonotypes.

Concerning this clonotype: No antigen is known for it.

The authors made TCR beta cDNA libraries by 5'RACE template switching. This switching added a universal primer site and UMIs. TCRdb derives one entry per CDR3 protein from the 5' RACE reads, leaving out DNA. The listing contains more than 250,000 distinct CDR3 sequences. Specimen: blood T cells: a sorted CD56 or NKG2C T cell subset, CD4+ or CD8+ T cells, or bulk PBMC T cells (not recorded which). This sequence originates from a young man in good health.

CDR3 in amino acids: CSAPAWTGNTGELFF. The chain joins TRBV20-1 to TRBJ2-2; the D call from TCRdb, TRBD1, cannot be confirmed without DNA. CDR1 and CDR2 from the germline V gene are DFQATT and SNEGSKA (reference sequence). The CDR3 spans 15 residues.